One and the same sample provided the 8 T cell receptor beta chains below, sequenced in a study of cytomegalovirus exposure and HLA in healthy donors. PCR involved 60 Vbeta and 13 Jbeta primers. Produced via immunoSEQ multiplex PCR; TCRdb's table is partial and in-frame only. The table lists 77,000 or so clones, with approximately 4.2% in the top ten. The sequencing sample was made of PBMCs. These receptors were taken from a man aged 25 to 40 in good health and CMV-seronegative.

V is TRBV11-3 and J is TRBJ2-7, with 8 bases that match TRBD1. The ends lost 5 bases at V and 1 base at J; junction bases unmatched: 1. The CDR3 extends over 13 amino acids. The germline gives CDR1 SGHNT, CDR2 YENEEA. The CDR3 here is CASSRTGSYEQYF. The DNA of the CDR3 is TGTGCCAGCAGCCGGACAGGGTCCTACGAGCAGTACTTC. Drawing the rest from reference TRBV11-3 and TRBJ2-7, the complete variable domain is EAGVVQSPRYKIIEKKQPVAFWCNPISGHNTLYWYLQNLGQGPELLIRYENEEAVDDSQLPKDRFSAERLKGVDSTLKIQPAELGDSAVYLCASSRTGSYEQYFGPGTRLTVT.

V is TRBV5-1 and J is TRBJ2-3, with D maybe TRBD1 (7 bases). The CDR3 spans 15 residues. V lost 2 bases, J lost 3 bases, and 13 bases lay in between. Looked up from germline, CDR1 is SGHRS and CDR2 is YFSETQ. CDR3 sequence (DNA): TGCGCCAGCAGCTTATTGACAGGGAGGACAGATACGCAGTATTTT. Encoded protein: CASSLLTGRTDTQYF. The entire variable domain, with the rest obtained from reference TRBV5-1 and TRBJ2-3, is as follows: KAGVTQTPRYLIKTRGQQVTLSCSPISGHRSVSWYQQTPGQGLQFLFEYFSETQRNKGNFPGRFSGRQFSNSRSEMNVSTLELGDSALYLCASSLLTGRTDTQYFGPGTRLTVL.

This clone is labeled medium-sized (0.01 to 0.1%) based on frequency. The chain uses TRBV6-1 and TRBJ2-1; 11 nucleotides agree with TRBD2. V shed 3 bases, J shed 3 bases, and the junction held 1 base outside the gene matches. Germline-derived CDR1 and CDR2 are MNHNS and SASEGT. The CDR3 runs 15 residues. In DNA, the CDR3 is TGTGCCAGCAGTGAGCTAGCGGGAGGCTACAATGAGCAGTTCTTC. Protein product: CASSELAGGYNEQFF.

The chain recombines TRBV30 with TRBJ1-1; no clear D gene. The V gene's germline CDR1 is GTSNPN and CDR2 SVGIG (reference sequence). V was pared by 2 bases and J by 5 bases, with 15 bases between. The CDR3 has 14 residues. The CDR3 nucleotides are TGTGCCTGGAGTCCAACTGCGGCGGGGACTGAAGCTTTCTTT. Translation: CAWSPTAAGTEAFF. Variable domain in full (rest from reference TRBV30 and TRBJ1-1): SQTIHQWPATLVQPVGSPLSLECTVEGTSNPNLYWYRQAAGRGLQLLFYSVGIGQISSEVPQNLSASRPQDRQFILSSKKLLLSDSGFYLCAWSPTAAGTEAFFGQGTRLTVV.

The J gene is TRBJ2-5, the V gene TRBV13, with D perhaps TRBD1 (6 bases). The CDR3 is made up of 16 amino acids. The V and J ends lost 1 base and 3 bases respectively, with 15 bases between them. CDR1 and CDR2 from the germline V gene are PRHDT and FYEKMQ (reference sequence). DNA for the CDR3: TGTGCCAGCAGCTTAGTCGGACAGCAAATTAAAGAGACCCAGTACTTC. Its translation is CASSLVGQQIKETQYF.

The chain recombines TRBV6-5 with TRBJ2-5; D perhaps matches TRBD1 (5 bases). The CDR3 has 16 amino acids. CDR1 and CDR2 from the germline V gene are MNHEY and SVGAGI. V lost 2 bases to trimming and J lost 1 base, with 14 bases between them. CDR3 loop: CASSYDPPGLQETQYF. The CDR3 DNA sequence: TGTGCCAGCAGTTACGATCCCCCAGGGCTCCAAGAGACCCAGTACTTC.

CDR3 coding DNA: TGTGCCAGCAGCTTGGCCCTTGGGCAGGGGAGAGATACGCAGTATTTT. This translates into CASSLALGQGRDTQYF. The V and J genes are TRBV5-4 and TRBJ2-3, with D possibly TRBD1 on 6 matching bases. V shed 0 bases and J shed 5 bases, with 16 bases lying between them. Germline V gene sequence: CDR1 SGHNT, CDR2 YYREEE (reference sequence). The CDR3 loop spans 16 amino acids.

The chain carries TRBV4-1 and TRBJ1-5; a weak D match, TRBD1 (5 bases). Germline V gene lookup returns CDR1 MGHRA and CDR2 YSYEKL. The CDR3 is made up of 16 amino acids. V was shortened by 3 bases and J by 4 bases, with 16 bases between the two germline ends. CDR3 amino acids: CASSQPGGRLNQPQHF. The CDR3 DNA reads TGCGCCAGCAGCCAGCCGGGGGGACGGCTAAATCAGCCCCAGCATTTT.